The 6 T cell receptor beta chains listed next were all sequenced from one sample in a study of human T cells and chemical hapten exposure. From the RACE reads, TCRdb called clonotypes with MiXCR, one entry per CDR3 protein. The table records tens of thousands of distinct CDR3 sequences, approximately 11% of them present only once. Time point of the sample: patch test 2, 6 weeks after DPC sensitization. Treatment: therapeutic diphenylcyclopropenone sensitization with weekly scalp DPC. The material was whole blood, obtained in connection with sensitization to the hapten diphenylcyclopropenone (DPC). These receptors were obtained from a man aged 40-50 years with alopecia areata. Some clones in this sample may be carry-over from other donors' samples.

A few counts support this clonotype. The chain combines TRBV7-2 with TRBJ2-3; D is unclear. V was shortened by 6 bases and J by 0 bases, with 10 bases between the two germline ends. This CDR3 region has 14 residues. Germline loops: CDR1 SGHTA, CDR2 FQGNSA. CDR3 region: CASRTSVSTDTQYF. The CDR3 DNA follows: TGTGCCAGCAGAACTTCCGTTAGCACAGATACGCAGTATTTT. Based on the CDR3 plus reference TRBV7-2 and TRBJ2-3, the full variable domain is GAGVSQSPSNKVTEKGKDVELRCDPISGHTALYWYRQSLGQGLEFLIYFQGNSAPDKSGLPSDRFSAERTGGSVSTLTIQRTQQEDSAVYLCASRTSVSTDTQYFGPGTRLTVL.

This clonotype was recorded at least ten times. This sequence joins TRBV29-1 and TRBJ1-1; D may be TRBD1 (5 bases). The germline V gene has CDR1 SQVTM and CDR2 ANQGSEA. The CDR3 covers 14 residues. Between the trimmed V and J ends, which lost 7 bases and 1 base, there was a span of 16 bases. The CDR3: CSARWGYSNTEAFF. Here the CDR3 DNA reads TGCAGCGCCCGTTGGGGGTACTCGAACACTGAAGCTTTCTTT.

In its sample, this clonotype was seen many times. V is TRBV5-1 and J is TRBJ2-7; TRBD1 matches 7 bases. The CDR3 consists of 15 residues. V was pared by 2 bases and J by 1 base, with 6 bases of the junction left unmatched. Germline CDR1 SGHRS, CDR2 YFSETQ. The CDR3 loop reads CASSLSTGDSYEQYV. The DNA for the CDR3 is TGCGCCAGCAGCTTATCTACAGGGGATTCCTACGAGCAGTACGTC.

This clonotype has just a few counts. V gene TRBV6-2 or TRBV6-3 combines with J gene TRBJ2-1; D gene ambiguous. V was cut by 4 bases and J by 9 bases, with 16 bases left in between. Germline CDR1 is MNHEY and CDR2 is SVGEGT. The CDR3 consists of 14 residues. CDR3 sequence reads: CASSSTGSRGEQFF. The CDR3 DNA is TGTGCCAGCAGTTCGACCGGGTCGAGAGGTGAGCAGTTCTTC.

This clonotype has just a few counts. V usage is TRBV27 and J usage is TRBJ2-3, with 9 bases lining up with TRBD2. The CDR3 extends over 17 amino acids. After removal of 3 bases from V and 2 bases from J, the junction contained 9 bases not matched to a gene. Germline V gene data show CDR1 as MNHEY and CDR2 as SMNVEV (reference sequence). In nucleotides, the CDR3 is TGTGCCAGCAGTTTGATACGCGCTAGCGGGATCACAGATACGCAGTATTTT. Encoded protein: CASSLIRASGITDTQYF.

Only a few counts were recorded for this clonotype. The chain uses TRBV4-2 and TRBJ2-2, with TRBD2 matching over 9 bases. The CDR3 totals 18 residues. The germline V gene has CDR1 LGHNA and CDR2 YNFKEQ. The ends lost 0 bases at V and 6 bases at J; junction bases unmatched: 11. CDR3 DNA sequence: TGTGCCAGCAGCCAAGATTTTAGCGGGAGCATGAGCGCCGGGGAGCTGTTTTTT. Translation: CASSQDFSGSMSAGELFF.